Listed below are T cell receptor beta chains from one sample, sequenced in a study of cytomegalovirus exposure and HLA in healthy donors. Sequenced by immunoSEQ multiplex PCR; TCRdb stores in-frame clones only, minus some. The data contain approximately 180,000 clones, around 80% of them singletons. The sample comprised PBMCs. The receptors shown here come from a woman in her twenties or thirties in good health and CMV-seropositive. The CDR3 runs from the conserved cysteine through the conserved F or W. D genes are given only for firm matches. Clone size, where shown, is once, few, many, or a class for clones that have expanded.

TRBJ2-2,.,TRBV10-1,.,CASRLREKTGELFF,TGCGCCAGCAGGCTCAGGGAAAAAACCGGGGAGCTGTTTTTT
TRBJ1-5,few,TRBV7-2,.,CASSQRTNQPQHF,TGTGCCAGCAGCCAGCGGACCAATCAGCCCCAGCATTTT
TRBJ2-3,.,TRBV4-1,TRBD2,CASSQGTRSSTDTQYF,TGCGCCAGCAGCCAAGGGACTAGGTCTAGCACAGATACGCAGTATTTT
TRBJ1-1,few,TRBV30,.,CAWSKTSNTEAFF,TGTGCCTGGAGTAAAACATCGAACACTGAAGCTTTCTTT
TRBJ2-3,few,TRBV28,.,CASKTPTDTQYF,TGTGCCAGCAAGACTCCTACAGATACGCAGTATTTT
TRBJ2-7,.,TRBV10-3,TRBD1,CAIRVGQLTYEQYF,TGTGCCATCAGGGTGGGACAGCTAACCTACGAGCAGTACTTC
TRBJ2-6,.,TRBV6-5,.,CASRQTGAGANVLTF,TGTGCCAGCAGACAAACAGGCGCTGGGGCCAACGTCCTGACTTTC
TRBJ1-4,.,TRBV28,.,CASVGGGSGEKLFF,TGTGCCAGCGTCGGGGGGGGAAGTGGTGAAAAACTGTTTTTT
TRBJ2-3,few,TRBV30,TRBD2,CAWVTSGSLYTQYF,TGTGCCTGGGTGACTAGCGGGAGTTTATATACGCAGTATTTT
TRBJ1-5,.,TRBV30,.,CAWSVPPGQTNQPQHF,TGTGCCTGGAGTGTACCCCCCGGACAGACCAATCAGCCCCAGCATTTT
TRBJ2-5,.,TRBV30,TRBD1,CAWKRQGSGKTQYF,TGTGCCTGGAAAAGACAGGGATCGGGGAAGACCCAGTACTTC